The 20 T cell receptor beta chains below were found in one sample sequenced in a study of identical twins. In TCRdb, the 5' RACE reads were re-called with MiXCR into one record per CDR3 protein. The sample has 500,000 or so distinct CDR3 sequences, roughly a fifth seen once. This sample was shared with a second study, whose subject was T cells expressing NK-cell markers.

The specimen sequenced was CD4+ T cells sorted from blood. These receptors originate from a woman aged 18-29 years in good health.

The V and J genes are TRBV9 and TRBJ2-1; 11 positions agree with TRBD2. V was pared by 3 bases and J by 6 bases, with 11 bases of the junction left unmatched. Germline assignment: CDR1 SGDLS and CDR2 YYNGEE. The CDR3 is 17 amino acids. This CDR3 is CASSGGAGTSGTNEQFF. The CDR3 DNA reads TGTGCCAGCAGCGGAGGTGCCGGGACTAGCGGAACCAATGAGCAGTTCTTC.

The table lists this clonotype with a few counts. The chain uses TRBV4-3 and TRBJ2-7; D possibly corresponds to TRBD1 (6 bases). Germline assignment: CDR1 LGHNA and CDR2 YSLEER. V was pared by 4 bases and J by 2 bases, with 9 bases between. This CDR3 region has 13 residues. Here the CDR3 reads CASSPRQAYEQYF. CDR3 nucleotide sequence: TGCGCCAGCAGCCCACGACAGGCCTACGAGCAGTACTTC.

The chain has TRBV5-6 and TRBJ2-3, with 8 nucleotides matching TRBD2. This CDR3 has 16 amino acids. From germline, CDR1 is SGHDT and CDR2 YYEEEE. After removal of 0 bases from V and 3 bases from J, the junction contained 6 bases not matched to a gene. CDR3 sequence reads: CASSLVSGSSTDTQYF. The CDR3 nucleotides read TGTGCCAGCAGCTTGGTAAGCGGGAGCTCGACAGATACGCAGTATTTT.

This clonotype was detected only a few times. This CDR3 is CASSFRGTGTTDTQYF. CDR3 DNA: TGCGCCAGCAGCTTCCGCGGGACAGGGACCACAGATACGCAGTATTTT. This chain uses TRBV5-1 with TRBJ2-3; 9 bases map to TRBD1. The V segment lost 2 bases and the J segment 2 bases; nucleotides outside the gene matches: 6. The CDR3 covers 16 residues. Germline lookup yields CDR1 SGHRS and CDR2 YFSETQ.

This clonotype occurred a few times. The chain has TRBV11-3 and TRBJ2-1; D not resolved. This CDR3 has 11 residues. V lost 2 bases and J 9 bases, leaving 5 bases between the germline ends. The germline CDR1 and CDR2 sequences are SGHNT and YENEEA. DNA of the CDR3: TGTGCCAGCAGCTTAATTGTTGAGCAGTTCTTC. It is translated as CASSLIVEQFF.

This chain connects TRBV12-3 or TRBV12-4 to TRBJ1-1, with a tentative D call TRBD1 (6 bases). There are 11 residues in the CDR3. V gave up 8 bases and J gave up 5 bases, with 9 bases separating them. This chain's CDR3 is CASVRGTEAFF. Written as DNA, the CDR3 is TGTGCCAGCGTTAGGGGGACTGAAGCTTTCTTT.

This clonotype showed up many times. The chain recombines TRBV19 with TRBJ1-5; D is ambiguous. CDR3 size: 13 residues. Germline lookup yields CDR1 LNHDA and CDR2 SQIVND (reference sequence). V was pared by 4 bases and J by 7 bases, with 11 bases between. The CDR3 region is CASSTQQRQPQHF. The CDR3 DNA sequence: TGTGCCAGTAGTACCCAGCAAAGGCAGCCCCAGCATTTT.

This clonotype has just a few counts. The V and J genes are TRBV4-3 and TRBJ2-6, with D unclear. Germline values: CDR1 LGHNA, CDR2 YSLEER. This CDR3 is 11 amino acids long. The V end was cut by 0 bases, the J end by 12 bases, with 3 bases between. CDR3 residues: CASSQEGVLTF. In nucleotides, the CDR3 is TGCGCCAGCAGCCAAGAAGGCGTCCTGACTTTC.

This clonotype was seen more than once but under ten times. V is TRBV6-2 or TRBV6-3 and J is TRBJ1-2; D gene uncertain. The CDR3 is made up of 13 amino acids. The V and J ends lost 7 bases and 4 bases respectively, with 13 bases between them. In germline, CDR1 is MNHEY, CDR2 SVGEGT. For the CDR3, the DNA is TGTGCCAGCACCGATAACCTGGCCTATGGCTACACCTTC. The encoded protein is CASTDNLAYGYTF.

This clonotype was seen only a few times. The chain has TRBV5-1 and TRBJ2-3; the D gene is possibly TRBD2 (6 bases). The V end lost 0 bases, the J end lost 3 bases, and 11 bases lay between the germline ends. CDR1 and CDR2 from the germline V gene are SGHRS and YFSETQ. The CDR3 length is 15 residues. In nucleotides, the CDR3 is TGCGCCAGCAGCTTGGGGCGGGGCTGGACAGATACGCAGTATTTT. Translated: CASSLGRGWTDTQYF.

The sample holds many counts of this clonotype. The rearrangement uses TRBV4-3 and TRBJ2-7, with D possibly TRBD2 on 5 matching bases. The V gene lost 1 base and the J gene lost 3 bases, with 13 bases spanning the gap. This CDR3 is 15 amino acids long. Germline V gene sequence: CDR1 LGHNA, CDR2 YSLEER. The CDR3 protein is CASSQVLANNYEQYF. For the CDR3, the DNA is TGCGCCAGCAGCCAAGTTCTAGCTAATAACTACGAGCAGTACTTC.

In its sample, this clonotype was seen a few times. This chain joins TRBV10-3 and TRBJ1-1; possibly TRBD1 for D (6 bases). Trimming shortened V by 4 bases and J by 6 bases, and 12 bases separated the two germline ends. This CDR3 is built from 13 residues. CDR1 and CDR2 from the germline V gene are ENHRY and SYGVKD. The CDR3 DNA reads TGTGCCATCAGTGCAGCCAAGGGGGCTGAAGCTTTCTTT. Residues: CAISAAKGAEAFF.

This clonotype was observed a handful of times. The rearrangement joins TRBV20-1 to TRBJ2-3; D uncertain. Trimming took off 4 bases at V and 4 bases at J, with 9 bases between the two ends. The CDR3 runs to 12 residues. Per the germline V gene, CDR1 is DFQATT and CDR2 is SNEGSKA (reference sequence). The CDR3 nucleotides are TGCAGTGCTAAGCCGGTCGCAGATACGCAGTATTTT. This gives the protein CSAKPVADTQYF.

This chain uses TRBV7-2 with TRBJ1-5; D unclear. The CDR3 is made up of 16 amino acids. CDR1 and CDR2 from the germline V gene are SGHTA and FQGNSA. Trimming removed 1 base from V and 7 bases from J, with 17 bases in between. In DNA form, the CDR3 reads TGTGCCAGCAGCTTAGAATCCGGGTTTACTGGGCAGCCCCAGCATTTT. It codes for CASSLESGFTGQPQHF.

The V and J genes are TRBV15 and TRBJ1-2; D not resolved. The V gene lost 0 bases and the J gene lost 4 bases, with 9 bases spanning the gap. The germline V gene encodes CDR1 LNHNV and CDR2 YYDKDF (reference sequence). The CDR3 extends over 14 amino acids. CDR3: CATSREVRGYGYTF. In nucleotides, the CDR3 is TGTGCCACCAGCAGAGAGGTGCGGGGCTATGGCTACACCTTC.

The chain is built from TRBV27 and TRBJ1-1, with TRBD1 matching 8 bases. V lost 5 bases, J lost 1 base, and 6 bases stayed unmatched. This CDR3 contains 15 residues. The V gene's germline CDR1 is MNHEY and CDR2 SMNVEV (reference sequence). The chain's CDR3 is CASSPPDRENTEAFF. CDR3 nucleotides: TGTGCCAGCAGTCCACCGGACAGGGAGAACACTGAAGCTTTCTTT.

The rearrangement uses TRBV5-1 and TRBJ1-3; TRBD1 matches at 7 bases. J was trimmed by 4 bases and V by 1 base; bases with no gene match: 8. Germline CDR1 and CDR2: SGHRS and YFSETQ. The CDR3 spans 16 residues. As DNA, the CDR3 is TGCGCCAGCAGCTTGTCACAGACAGGGCCCGGAAACACCATATATTTT. It codes for CASSLSQTGPGNTIYF.

The chain uses TRBV5-1 and TRBJ1-2, with TRBD1 matching over 7 bases. V lost 1 base and J lost 7; bases outside the gene matches: 10. The CDR3 is made up of 15 amino acids. Germline lookup yields CDR1 SGHRS and CDR2 YFSETQ. In DNA, the CDR3 is TGCGCCAGCAGCTTGACCGGCGACAGGGATGGTGGCTACACCTTC. This gives the protein CASSLTGDRDGGYTF. Variable domain in full (rest from reference TRBV5-1 and TRBJ1-2): KAGVTQTPRYLIKTRGQQVTLSCSPISGHRSVSWYQQTPGQGLQFLFEYFSETQRNKGNFPGRFSGRQFSNSRSEMNVSTLELGDSALYLCASSLTGDRDGGYTFGSGTRLTVV.

This clonotype was detected many times. The chain couples TRBV12-3 or TRBV12-4 to TRBJ1-1, with a tentative D call TRBD1 (5 bases). The CDR3 loop spans 12 amino acids. V was cut by 6 bases and J by 6 bases, with 11 bases left in between. The CDR3 here is CASSQGGAEAFF. For the CDR3, the DNA is TGTGCCAGCAGCCAGGGTGGGGCTGAAGCTTTCTTT.

The rearrangement joins TRBV6-5 to TRBJ1-1; no reliable D call. The V gene lost 8 bases and the J gene lost 6 bases, with 10 bases spanning the gap. Germline-derived CDR1 and CDR2 are MNHEY and SVGAGI. This CDR3 contains 11 residues. CDR3 DNA sequence: TGTGCCAGCGGTCTAAGATCTGAAGCTTTCTTT. Protein sequence: CASGLRSEAFF.